What follows are 24 T cell receptor beta chains derived from one specimen sequenced in a study of breast tumors, draining lymph nodes, adjacent tissues. Using its own MiXCR run on the multiplex PCR reads, TCRdb lists one record per CDR3 protein. The sample lists about 130,000 distinct CDR3 sequences, 15% to 20% occurring once. Samples came from axillary lymph nodes draining the breast cancer. Sequenced: axillary lymph node tissue. The receptors were gathered from a female donor with breast cancer. Some clones in this sample may be carry-over from other donors' samples.

This clonotype was seen at least ten times. The CDR3 bases are TGTGCCAGCTCATCCGATAGCAATCAGCCCCAGCATTTT. Its translation: CASSSDSNQPQHF. The gene calls are TRBV18 and TRBJ1-5; no definite D call. The CDR3 length is 13 residues. The V and J ends lost 5 bases and 0 bases respectively, with 5 bases between them. CDR1 and CDR2 (germline): KGHSH, LQKENI.

A remark on this clonotype: Germline is not matched at one junction end, which may reflect a read error. The J gene is TRBJ2-3, the V gene TRBV6-1, with 8 bases lining up with TRBD1. The CDR3 extends over 16 amino acids. Germline CDR1 reads MNHNS; CDR2 reads SASEGT. The CDR3 nucleotides are TGTGCCAGTAGTGGACCTGGACAGGGTTCATCAGATACGCAGTATTTT. This sequence encodes CASSGPGQGSSDTQYF.

This clonotype was seen a handful of times. The chain links TRBV5-4 to TRBJ2-2, with 9 bases matching TRBD2. Germline V gives CDR1 SGHNT, CDR2 YYREEE (reference sequence). The CDR3 contains 15 residues. The trim removed 4 bases at V and 4 bases at J, leaving 5 bases unmatched. CDR3 sequence (DNA): TGTGCCAGCAGCAATAGCGGGGGTCTCACCGGGGAGCTGTTTTTT. Translated, it gives CASSNSGGLTGELFF.

Remarks on this clonotype: A much larger clone lies a single base off, so this may be a read error. This chain's CDR3 is CASKRQGSGELLF. The CDR3 nucleotides are TGTGCCAGCAAAAGACAGGGTAGCGGGGAGCTGCTTTTT. The V gene is TRBV6-6, the J gene TRBJ2-2; D might be TRBD2 (8 bases). Per the germline V gene, CDR1 is MNHNY and CDR2 is SVGAGI (reference sequence). The CDR3 covers 13 residues.

In the case of this clonotype: Being one base from a much bigger clone, this may be a read error. The conserved phenylalanine or tryptophan is not found at the CDR3 terminus, so this likely reflects a read error. The V and J genes are TRBV27 and TRBJ1-2; D remains ambiguous. The CDR3 is 16 residues long. Between the trimmed V and J ends, which lost 5 bases and 3 bases, there was a span of 19 bases. Per germline, CDR1 MNHEY and CDR2 SMNVEV (reference sequence). The CDR3: CASSEASVTSHYGYTS. Written as DNA, the CDR3 is TGTGCCAGCAGTGAAGCCTCCGTCACCTCCCACTATGGCTACACCTCC.

Ten or more counts support this clonotype. V is TRBV2 and J is TRBJ2-3; 8 nucleotides agree with TRBD2. Germline values: CDR1 SNHLY, CDR2 FYNNEI. The CDR3 loop spans 14 amino acids. J lost 1 base, V lost 8 bases, and 5 bases had no gene match. CDR3 nucleotide sequence: TGTGCCAGCGAAGCGGGGGTTGGCACAGATACGCAGTATTTT. The encoded protein is CASEAGVGTDTQYF.

This clonotype came up many times. This chain connects TRBV24-1 to TRBJ1-5; D gene uncertain. CDR3 length equals 16 residues. V lost 4 bases and J 4 bases, leaving 16 bases between the germline ends. The V gene's germline CDR1 is KGHDR and CDR2 SFDVKD. CDR3 in DNA: TGTGCCACCAGTGACCCCAGTAGGTCGTGGAATCAGCCCCAGCATTTT. Protein: CATSDPSRSWNQPQHF.

Points on this clonotype: A much larger clone differs from this one at a single base, so this may be a read error. V gene TRBV7-2 combines with J gene TRBJ2-2; a possible D gene is TRBD2 (5 bases). Germline V gene sequence: CDR1 SGHTA, CDR2 FQGNSA. Trimming removed 8 bases from V and 9 bases from J, with 22 bases in between. There are 15 residues in the CDR3. The CDR3 DNA reads TGTGCCAGCCGCCCCAGTTTACTAGTTCTCCGGGAGCTGTTTTTT. Protein: CASRPSLLVLRELFF.

This clonotype occurred once. A much bigger clone sits one base away, suggesting this may be a read error. The chain links TRBV19 to TRBJ2-3; 9 bases are a match to TRBD2. Losses at the gene ends were 3 bases for V and 4 bases for J; bases not matched to a gene: 14. Germline V gene data show CDR1 as LNHDA and CDR2 as SQIVND (reference sequence). This CDR3 region has 18 residues. The CDR3, as DNA: TGTGCCAGTAGTATCAGTGGGGGTAGCGGGAGCTTCGCAGATACGCAGTATTTT. This sequence encodes CASSISGGSGSFADTQYF.

Regarding this clonotype: Just one base apart from a much larger clone, this may be a read error. The CDR3 here is CASSISGPDGYTF. Written as DNA, the CDR3 is TGTGCCAGTAGTATCTCGGGGCCTGATGGCTACACCTTC. V usage is TRBV19 and J usage is TRBJ1-2; TRBD1 is a possible D gene (5 bases). The CDR3 is 13 amino acids. Trimming pared 3 bases from V and 6 bases from J, leaving 11 bases between. The germline gives CDR1 LNHDA, CDR2 SQIVND (reference sequence).

This clonotype has at least ten counts. V usage is TRBV7-9 and J usage is TRBJ2-7; D perhaps matches TRBD2 (7 bases). Looked up from germline, CDR1 is SEHNR and CDR2 is FQNEAQ (reference sequence). V lost 5 bases and J lost 4, with 27 bases in between. The CDR3 has 18 amino acids. The DNA of the CDR3 is TGTGCCAGCAGCCCACCCAAAGGCTCGACAAAGGGGGGGTACGAGCAGTACTTC. It translates to CASSPPKGSTKGGYEQYF.

Many counts were recorded for this clonotype. The rearrangement links TRBV10-3 to TRBJ2-5; TRBD1 matches 9 bases. The CDR3 consists of 15 residues. Germline assignment: CDR1 ENHRY and CDR2 SYGVKD. After removal of 2 bases from V and 4 bases from J, the junction contained 5 bases not matched to a gene. This CDR3 reads CAISEIGTGTETQYF. The CDR3 DNA sequence: TGTGCCATCAGTGAGATCGGGACAGGGACAGAGACCCAGTACTTC.

In this sample, this clonotype turned up many times. The chain carries TRBV12-3 or TRBV12-4 and TRBJ2-7; 13 bases align to TRBD2. CDR3 size: 19 residues. Unmatched junction bases numbered 17, after V lost 5 bases and J lost 4 bases. CDR3 region: CASSLLALAGGGAGYEQYF. The CDR3 DNA reads TGTGCCAGCAGTCTCCTCGCACTAGCGGGAGGGGGAGCGGGGTACGAGCAGTACTTC.

This clonotype appeared many times. The V call is TRBV7-2, the J call TRBJ2-7; 8 nucleotides line up with TRBD1. Unmatched junction bases numbered 8, after V lost 5 bases and J lost 2 bases. The CDR3 totals 15 residues. Germline lookup yields CDR1 SGHTA and CDR2 FQGNSA. CDR3 nucleotides: TGTGCCAGCAGCCTCGCGCGGGACAGGACCTACGAGCAGTACTTC. It codes for CASSLARDRTYEQYF. Supplemented by reference TRBV7-2 and TRBJ2-7, the full variable domain reads GAGVSQSPSNKVTEKGKDVELRCDPISGHTALYWYRQSLGQGLEFLIYFQGNSAPDKSGLPSDRFSAERTGGSVSTLTIQRTQQEDSAVYLCASSLARDRTYEQYFGPGTRLTVT.

A note on this clonotype: A read error may be the cause here, since a much bigger clone is one base away. The chain recombines TRBV4-1 with TRBJ2-5; D is unclear. The V and J ends lost 0 bases and 3 bases respectively, with 11 bases between them. Germline-derived CDR1 and CDR2 are MGHRA and YSYEKL. This CDR3 spans 15 amino acids. Here the CDR3 reads CASSQEAHKKETQYF. The CDR3 DNA reads as TGCGCCAGCAGCCAAGAGGCGCACAAGAAAGAGACCCAGTACTTC.

This clonotype was picked up many times. One end of the junction does not line up with germline, which may come from a read error. The J gene is TRBJ2-5, the V gene TRBV7-7; perhaps TRBD2 as D (6 bases). The CDR3 totals 13 residues. Germline lookup yields CDR1 SSHAT and CDR2 FNYEAQ (reference sequence). The CDR3 region has the DNA TGTGCTAGCAGCCGTACCGGGAGCGAGACCCAGTACTTC. Translation: CASSRTGSETQYF. Together with reference TRBV7-7 and TRBJ2-5, the CDR3 gives the full variable domain: GAGVSQSPRYKVTKRGQDVTLRCDPISSHATLYWYQQALGQGPEFLTYFNYEAQPDKSGLPSDRFSAERPEGSISTLTIQRTEQRDSAMYRCASSRTGSETQYFGPGTRLLVL.

This clonotype appeared many times. The J gene is TRBJ2-3, the V gene TRBV20-1; no definite D call. Germline V gene lookup returns CDR1 DFQATT and CDR2 SNEGSKA (reference sequence). This CDR3 contains 13 residues. V lost 0 bases and J 0 bases, leaving 4 bases between the germline ends. The chain's CDR3 is CSARDTSTDTQYF. The CDR3 DNA sequence: TGCAGTGCTAGAGATACGAGCACAGATACGCAGTATTTT.

This clonotype has ten or more counts. The V call is TRBV6-5, the J call TRBJ1-6, with TRBD1 matching 10 bases. The trim removed 0 bases at V and 11 bases at J, leaving 10 bases unmatched. The CDR3 is made up of 17 amino acids. Germline V gene data show CDR1 as MNHEY and CDR2 as SVGAGI. The CDR3 DNA sequence: TGTGCCAGCAGTTACTCCGGGACAGGGGTTTCGGGGACACCCCTCCACTTT. Its protein is CASSYSGTGVSGTPLHF.

This clonotype was seen repeatedly, ten times or more. The rearrangement joins TRBV19 to TRBJ2-5; D remains ambiguous. The CDR3 loop spans 13 amino acids. Germline values: CDR1 LNHDA, CDR2 SQIVND (reference sequence). Trimming shortened V by 4 bases and J by 0 bases, and 6 bases separated the two germline ends. The CDR3 bases are TGTGCCAGTAGTAGCGCACACCAAGAGACCCAGTACTTC. The encoded protein is CASSSAHQETQYF. Full variable domain (rest looked up from reference TRBV19 and TRBJ2-5): DGGITQSPKYLFRKEGQNVTLSCEQNLNHDAMYWYRQDPGQGLRLIYYSQIVNDFQKGDIAEGYSVSREKKESFPLTVTSAQKNPTAFYLCASSSAHQETQYFGPGTRLLVL.

This clonotype was seen only once. This sequence may be a read error, since a much larger clone differs from it by one base. The chain couples TRBV2 to TRBJ1-3, with D unclear. The germline gives CDR1 SNHLY, CDR2 FYNNEI. The length of the CDR3 is 14 residues. CDR3 in DNA: TGTGCCAGCAGCCCACAGAGCTCTGGAGACACCATATATTTT. Its translation is CASSPQSSGDTIYF.

In this sample, this clonotype turned up many times. The V gene is TRBV6-1, the J gene TRBJ2-1; TRBD1 matches at 11 bases. Germline values: CDR1 MNHNS, CDR2 SASEGT. The J segment lost 4 bases and the V segment lost 10 bases, leaving 9 bases of the junction unmatched. This CDR3 has 15 amino acids. This CDR3 reads CAITRGTGGYNEQFF. The CDR3 DNA follows: TGTGCCATCACGAGAGGGACAGGGGGTTACAATGAGCAGTTCTTC.

This clonotype occurred many times. The V gene is TRBV6-5, the J gene TRBJ1-5; D remains unclear. This CDR3 is built from 13 residues. Germline values: CDR1 MNHEY, CDR2 SVGAGI. Trimming took off 4 bases at V and 5 bases at J, with 9 bases between the two ends. CDR3 loop: CASSSRPDQPQHF. The CDR3, as DNA: TGTGCCAGCAGTTCCAGACCAGATCAGCCCCAGCATTTT.

This clonotype showed up many times. The V call is TRBV9, the J call TRBJ1-3; weak D call: TRBD1 (6 bases). CDR1 SGDLS and CDR2 YYNGEE come from the germline V gene. CDR3 length equals 16 residues. With 0 bases removed from V and 4 bases from J, the gap between germline ends came to 14 bases. In nucleotides, the CDR3 is TGTGCCAGCAGCGTAGGCATAACAGGGTTGGGAAACACCATATATTTT. Its translation is CASSVGITGLGNTIYF.

As for this clonotype: This may arise from a read error, as a much more abundant clone is one base away. This chain connects TRBV7-2 to TRBJ2-1; a weak D match, TRBD2 (5 bases). This CDR3 is 15 amino acids long. Trimming stripped 0 bases from V and 6 bases from J, with 12 bases between. CDR1 and CDR2 (germline): SGHTA, FQGNSA. The DNA of the CDR3 is TGTGCCAGCAGCTTAGCGGGAGTGACGGGCAATGAGCAGTTCTTC. Its protein product is CASSLAGVTGNEQFF.